This entry lists 10 T cell receptor beta chains sequenced from one sample in a study of beta chain features in type 1 diabetes. Since all of the isolated RNA was reverse transcribed, expressed TCRB transcripts were what got sequenced. TCRdb's table, derived via immunoSEQ multiplex PCR, lists solely in-frame clones and lacks some. Here the sample spans about 150,000 clones, 11% being singletons. Sequenced material: central memory CD4+ T cells from blood. The receptors here all came from a man younger than 30 in good health.

Concerning this clone: The sample holds other DNA sequences that translate to the same CDR3. The V gene is TRBV7-2, the J gene TRBJ2-7; D not certain. The CDR3 sequence is 13 residues long. Germline CDR1 and CDR2: SGHTA and FQGNSA. V was cut by 3 bases and J by 0 bases, with 6 bases left in between. This chain's CDR3 is CASSLTSSYEQYF. The DNA of the CDR3 is TGTGCCAGCAGCTTGACGAGCTCCTACGAGCAGTACTTC.

This clone has more than one count but fewer than ten. The CDR3 region has the DNA TGTGCCAGCAAAAAAGAGATGAACACTGAAGCTTTCTTT. This sequence encodes CASKKEMNTEAFF. The J gene is TRBJ1-1, the V gene TRBV7-3, with D hard to call. From germline, CDR1 is SGHTA and CDR2 FQGTGA. The CDR3 sequence is 13 residues long. Trimming removed 7 bases at V and 0 bases at J, with 9 bases between.

This clone was counted only a few times. The chain has TRBV6-1 and TRBJ1-6; D possibly corresponds to TRBD1 (5 bases). Germline-derived CDR1 and CDR2 are MNHNS and SASEGT. The CDR3 consists of 14 residues. The V gene lost 2 bases and the J gene lost 10 bases, with 12 bases spanning the gap. CDR3 region: CASSESWGESPLHF. CDR3 sequence (DNA): TGTGCCAGCAGTGAAAGTTGGGGGGAGTCACCCCTCCACTTT.

This chain joins TRBV5-4 and TRBJ2-1, with D possibly TRBD2 on 5 matching bases. With 4 bases removed from V and 12 bases from J, the gap between germline ends came to 14 bases. This CDR3 contains 12 residues. Germline V gene data show CDR1 as SGHNT and CDR2 as YYREEE (reference sequence). The CDR3 bases are TGTGCCAGCAGCGTGGACGGGAAAAGGCAGTTCTTC. It encodes CASSVDGKRQFF. Full variable domain (missing parts from reference TRBV5-4 and TRBJ2-1): ETGVTQSPTHLIKTRGQQVTLRCSSQSGHNTVSWYQQALGQGPQFIFQYYREEENGRGNFPPRFSGLQFPNYSSELNVNALELDDSALYLCASSVDGKRQFFGPGTRLTVL.

This chain uses TRBV5-1 with TRBJ1-5, with D unresolved. The germline V gene has CDR1 SGHRS and CDR2 YFSETQ. Trimming cost V 1 base and J 8 bases, with 10 bases left between them. The CDR3 spans 13 residues. The CDR3 nucleotides are TGCGCCAGCAGCTTGTTGGGGTTGAAGCCCCAGCATTTT. This gives the protein CASSLLGLKPQHF.

This clone was found a few times. The chain recombines TRBV7-2 with TRBJ2-7; D remains unclear. The CDR3 totals 11 residues. Germline CDR1 and CDR2: SGHTA and FQGNSA. Trimming left V 4 bases short and J 2 bases short, with 3 bases between. The chain's CDR3 is CASSSPYEQYF. The CDR3 nucleotides are TGTGCCAGCAGCTCCCCCTACGAGCAGTACTTC.

This clone showed up just a few times. J is TRBJ2-7 and V is TRBV7-2; 7 bases line up with TRBD2. Per the germline V gene, CDR1 is SGHTA and CDR2 is FQGNSA. The CDR3 covers 15 residues. The J segment lost 4 bases and the V segment lost 3 bases, leaving 9 bases of the junction unmatched. The DNA of the CDR3 is TGTGCCAGCAGCTTGTTGACCGGGGAGGGGTACGAGCAGTACTTC. Translation: CASSLLTGEGYEQYF.

This clone was picked up many times. The chain links TRBV19 to TRBJ2-1; no clear D. Trimming left V 4 bases short and J 1 base short, with 5 bases between. CDR3 length: 13 amino acids. CDR1 is LNHDA and CDR2 is SQIVND in the germline V gene (reference sequence). Here the CDR3 DNA reads TGTGCCAGTAGTAGCCAGTCCTACAATGAGCAGTTCTTC. Protein product: CASSSQSYNEQFF.

A few counts support this clone. This sequence joins TRBV7-3 and TRBJ2-1; D unresolved. V shed 2 bases and J shed 9 bases, with 11 bases lying between them. The CDR3 contains 13 residues. Germline CDR1 and CDR2: SGHTA and FQGTGA. Here the CDR3 DNA reads TGTGCCAGCAGCTTAGGTGACATCACTGAGCAGTTCTTC. This encodes CASSLGDITEQFF.

This clone has a handful of counts. The CDR3 loop reads CASSSLQPMSSYEQYF. CDR3 DNA: TGTGCCAGCAGTTCCCTCCAACCGATGAGCTCCTACGAGCAGTACTTC. The rearrangement links TRBV28 to TRBJ2-7; D ambiguous. Between the trimmed V and J ends, which lost 4 bases and 0 bases, there was a span of 16 bases. The CDR3 length is 16 residues. From germline, CDR1 is MDHEN and CDR2 SYDVKM.